These 21 T cell receptor beta chains originate from one sample sequenced in a study of blood T cell repertoires in COVID-19. Sequencing used immunoSEQ multiplex PCR; TCRdb keeps in-frame clones, though not all of them. This sample yields about 240,000 clones, of which around 85% are seen a single time; less than 4% belongs to the top ten. Sequencing was performed on PBMCs or T cells enriched from blood (not recorded which). These TCRs come from a woman aged 40 to 55 with acute COVID-19.

The chain couples TRBV5-1 to TRBJ1-1; 7 bases are shared with TRBD1. The CDR3 has 15 amino acids. Per germline, CDR1 SGHRS and CDR2 YFSETQ. The J segment lost 5 bases and the V segment lost 0 bases, leaving 7 bases of the junction unmatched. This chain's CDR3 is CASSLASTGVTEAFF. In DNA form, the CDR3 reads TGCGCCAGCAGCTTGGCCTCAACAGGGGTAACTGAAGCTTTCTTT.

This sequence joins TRBV3-1 (or the pseudogene TRBV3-2) and TRBJ1-2; unclear D gene. The CDR3 length is 13 residues. The germline V gene has CDR1 LGHDT and CDR2 YNNKEL (reference sequence). V shed 8 bases and J shed 0 bases, with 10 bases lying between them. CDR3 sequence reads: CASGGKTNYGYTF. CDR3 bases: TGTGCCAGCGGCGGGAAAACTAACTATGGCTACACCTTC.

The chain couples TRBV27 to TRBJ1-4, with TRBD1 matching over 12 bases. This CDR3 contains 14 residues. Germline CDR1 is MNHEY and CDR2 is SMNVEV (reference sequence). V shed 6 bases, J shed 8 bases, and the junction held 4 bases outside the gene matches. The CDR3 DNA is TGTGCCAGCAGCGGGGGACAGGGGGCGGAAAAACTGTTTTTT. It encodes CASSGGQGAEKLFF.

The chain is built from TRBV27 and TRBJ1-6; 8 positions match TRBD1. CDR3 length: 17 amino acids. V shed 6 bases and J 2 bases; nucleotides not matched to a gene: 9. Germline lookup yields CDR1 MNHEY and CDR2 SMNVEV (reference sequence). This chain's CDR3 is CASRPETGVTYNSPLHF. CDR3 DNA sequence: TGTGCCAGCAGGCCCGAGACAGGGGTGACCTATAATTCACCCCTCCACTTT.

This chain joins TRBV27 and TRBJ1-5, with D perhaps matching TRBD1 (6 bases). The germline V gene encodes CDR1 MNHEY and CDR2 SMNVEV (reference sequence). CDR3 length equals 14 residues. Trimming left V 7 bases short and J 0 bases short, with 10 bases between. CDR3 nucleotides: TGTGCCAGCAACAGGGTGGGTAGCAATCAGCCCCAGCATTTT. Translating it yields CASNRVGSNQPQHF.

This rearrangement joins TRBV5-1 to TRBJ1-4, with D perhaps matching TRBD1 (5 bases). The CDR3 has 14 residues. The germline V and J ends were trimmed by 7 bases and 4 bases, with 14 bases remaining between them. Germline loops: CDR1 SGHRS, CDR2 YFSETQ. The CDR3 loop reads CASSSGGFNEKLFF. Here the CDR3 DNA reads TGCGCCAGCTCCTCGGGGGGGTTTAATGAAAAACTGTTTTTT. Full variable domain (remainder filled in from reference TRBV5-1 and TRBJ1-4): KAGVTQTPRYLIKTRGQQVTLSCSPISGHRSVSWYQQTPGQGLQFLFEYFSETQRNKGNFPGRFSGRQFSNSRSEMNVSTLELGDSALYLCASSSGGFNEKLFFGSGTQLSVL.

The chain couples TRBV5-6 to TRBJ2-7; maybe TRBD2 (6 bases). CDR1 and CDR2 from the germline V gene are SGHDT and YYEEEE. Trimming shortened V by 1 base and J by 1 base, and 15 bases separated the two germline ends. This CDR3 has 16 residues. Written as DNA, the CDR3 is TGTGCCAGCAGCTTGCTCGGCCTAGCGCCATCCTACGAGCAGTACTTC. It specifies CASSLLGLAPSYEQYF.

The rearrangement uses TRBV27 and TRBJ2-1, with 8 bases that match TRBD2. The CDR3 length is 14 residues. The germline V gene has CDR1 MNHEY and CDR2 SMNVEV (reference sequence). V lost 7 bases, J lost 10 bases, and 12 bases stayed unmatched. This chain's CDR3 is CASTGGRSSGEQFF. CDR3 bases: TGTGCCAGCACTGGCGGGAGGAGTTCGGGGGAGCAGTTCTTC.

V and J are TRBV14 and TRBJ2-7; maybe TRBD2 (5 bases). CDR3 length: 13 residues. Germline V gives CDR1 SGHDN, CDR2 FVKESK. The V gene lost 3 bases and the J gene lost 7 bases, with 13 bases spanning the gap. CDR3 region: CASSQTTLGEQYF. The DNA for the CDR3 is TGTGCCAGCAGCCAGACCACACTAGGGGAGCAGTACTTC. Variable domain in full (rest from reference TRBV14 and TRBJ2-7): EAGVTQFPSHSVIEKGQTVTLRCDPISGHDNLYWYRRVMGKEIKFLLHFVKESKQDESGMPNNRFLAERTGGTYSTLKVQPAELEDSGVYFCASSQTTLGEQYFGPGTRLTVT.

Only one count was recorded for this clone. Other DNA sequences in this sample translate to the same CDR3. The chain links TRBV7-9 to TRBJ1-6; D not resolved. From germline, CDR1 is SEHNR and CDR2 FQNEAQ (reference sequence). The CDR3 sequence is 14 residues long. The V end lost 0 bases, the J end lost 8 bases, and 8 bases lay between the germline ends. The CDR3 loop is CASSLAGRDSPLHF. CDR3 coding DNA: TGTGCCAGCAGCTTAGCGGGCAGAGATTCACCCCTCCACTTT. Full variable domain (outside the CDR3, taken from reference TRBV7-9 and TRBJ1-6): DTGVSQNPRHKITKRGQNVTFRCDPISEHNRLYWYRQTLGQGPEFLTYFQNEAQLEKSRLLSDRFSAERPKGSFSTLEIQRTEQGDSAMYLCASSLAGRDSPLHFGNGTRLTVT.

Only one count was recorded for this clone. The V and J genes are TRBV12-3 or TRBV12-4 and TRBJ1-4, with 8 bases that match TRBD1. The CDR3 has 13 residues. V lost 6 bases and J lost 8; bases outside the gene matches: 5. In nucleotides, the CDR3 is TGTGCCAGCAGGGACAGGGAAGGAGAAAAACTGTTTTTT. Translating it yields CASRDREGEKLFF.

The sample holds a few counts of this clone. The chain recombines TRBV12-5 with TRBJ2-1, with 8 bases matching TRBD2. This CDR3 contains 13 residues. Germline CDR1 is LGHNT and CDR2 is FRNRAP. V shed 0 bases, J shed 12 bases, and the junction held 4 bases outside the gene matches. CDR3 coding DNA: TGTGCTAGTGGTTTGGTGGGACTAGGAAGGCAGTTCTTC. This codes for CASGLVGLGRQFF.

The chain has TRBV19 and TRBJ2-1, with 11 bases that match TRBD2. The trim removed 5 bases at V and 3 bases at J, leaving 3 bases unmatched. This CDR3 has 15 residues. Per germline, CDR1 LNHDA and CDR2 SQIVND (reference sequence). The chain's CDR3 is CASSVTSGVYNEQFF. The DNA for the CDR3 is TGTGCCAGTAGTGTGACTAGCGGGGTCTACAATGAGCAGTTCTTC.

The chain combines TRBV5-1 with TRBJ2-7, with TRBD1 matching over 7 bases. Germline values: CDR1 SGHRS, CDR2 YFSETQ. The V gene end was trimmed by 2 bases and the J gene end by 0 bases; junction bases not matched to a gene: 8. CDR3 length: 16 amino acids. The CDR3 DNA follows: TGCGCCAGCAGCTTTGGGGACAGTGGTGTCTCCTACGAGCAGTACTTC. Translating gives CASSFGDSGVSYEQYF.

The gene calls are TRBV5-1 and TRBJ2-5, with D maybe TRBD1 (6 bases). The CDR3 totals 16 residues. Trimming removed 0 bases from V and 0 bases from J, with 12 bases in between. Looked up from germline, CDR1 is SGHRS and CDR2 is YFSETQ. The CDR3 sequence is CASSLEGGQYQETQYF. DNA of the CDR3: TGCGCCAGCAGCTTGGAGGGCGGACAGTACCAAGAGACCCAGTACTTC. The full variable domain, with the rest looked up from reference TRBV5-1 and TRBJ2-5, is KAGVTQTPRYLIKTRGQQVTLSCSPISGHRSVSWYQQTPGQGLQFLFEYFSETQRNKGNFPGRFSGRQFSNSRSEMNVSTLELGDSALYLCASSLEGGQYQETQYFGPGTRLLVL.

This chain links TRBV7-6 with TRBJ2-3; TRBD2 aligns across 9 bases. CDR1 and CDR2 (germline): SGHVS, FNYEAQ. The CDR3 runs to 17 residues. V shed 3 bases and J 3 bases; nucleotides not matched to a gene: 10. The chain's CDR3 is CASSFVRTSEFTDTQYF. In DNA, the CDR3 is TGTGCCAGCAGCTTCGTCCGGACTAGCGAATTTACAGATACGCAGTATTTT.

The chain carries TRBV24-1 and TRBJ2-5; 12 bases map to TRBD1. This CDR3 contains 18 residues. The V gene's germline CDR1 is KGHDR and CDR2 SFDVKD. J lost 5 bases, V lost 5 bases, and 14 bases had no gene match. DNA of the CDR3: TGTGCCACCAGTGGACCGGGACAGGGGGCCTGGACTGGGGAGACCCAGTACTTC. Translation: CATSGPGQGAWTGETQYF.

This chain uses TRBV2 with TRBJ2-7; 13 bases are a match to TRBD2. This CDR3 comprises 16 residues. Germline lookup yields CDR1 SNHLY and CDR2 FYNNEI. V shed 6 bases, J shed 5 bases, and the junction held 10 bases outside the gene matches. The CDR3 DNA reads as TGTGCCAGCAGGTGGACTAGCGGGAGTGATAACCACGAGCAGTACTTC. Encoded protein: CASRWTSGSDNHEQYF.

This rearrangement joins TRBV2 to TRBJ2-5; 8 bases map to TRBD1. CDR1 is SNHLY and CDR2 is FYNNEI in the germline V gene. This CDR3 spans 14 amino acids. J was trimmed by 0 bases and V by 6 bases; bases with no gene match: 3. CDR3 in amino acids: CASSRDRNQETQYF. CDR3 DNA: TGTGCCAGCAGCAGGGACAGGAACCAAGAGACCCAGTACTTC.

This rearrangement joins TRBV5-1 to TRBJ1-1; 8 positions agree with TRBD1. V trimming: 4 bases; J trimming: 8 bases; junction bases outside the gene matches: 7. Germline loops: CDR1 SGHRS, CDR2 YFSETQ. The CDR3 spans 13 residues. This CDR3 is CASSNTGGGEAFF. The CDR3 DNA reads TGCGCCAGCAGCAACACAGGGGGTGGGGAAGCTTTCTTT.

This clone was detected only once. The rearrangement links TRBV5-1 to TRBJ1-2; unclear D gene. Germline V gives CDR1 SGHRS, CDR2 YFSETQ. The V gene lost 0 bases and the J gene lost 7 bases, with 13 bases spanning the gap. CDR3 size: 14 residues. The CDR3 here is CASSLVSGKSGYTF. CDR3 bases: TGCGCCAGCAGCTTGGTGTCAGGCAAGAGTGGCTACACCTTC.